This T cell receptor beta chain was obtained from a study of blood T cell repertoires in COVID-19 (dated by TCRdb to 2020 to 2021). Notes on the research overall: The collaborator samples originated in the United States, Italy and Spain and spanned the acute and convalescent phases of COVID-19. Sample metadata almost always included a de-identified subject ID, COVID-19 status, age in years and sex. The samples were drawn from two sources: the first 160 participants of the ongoing ImmuneRACE study, and fewer than 1,500 subjects contributed by 6 global collaborators. Deeply sampled blood TCRbeta repertoires from subjects exposed to, actively infected with, or recovered from COVID-19 were included in the dataset. Where available, HLA class I and class II types were taken from metadata supplied by the sample provider and were not determined by assay-based typing. The prospective study material was composed of cDNA or gDNA derived from T cells, B-cell-depleted T cells, or PBMCs. The repertoires were released in a freely available public database meant as a resource for research on the immune response to SARS-CoV-2. Overall study results and their limits: The quantity of clinical and demographic metadata differed by source and by participant and was supplied without curation.

TCRbeta CDR3 regions were amplified from genomic DNA by means of the immunoSEQ Assay, a bias-controlled multiplex PCR. As for how the authors treated the data: Within the assay, amplification of reference gene primers was used to estimate how many nucleated cells each sample contained. To quantify the absolute abundance of each unique TCRbeta CDR3 rearrangement, sequence reads were collapsed and filtered. For each sample, productive Simpson clonality was calculated as the square root of Simpson's diversity index over productive rearrangements. As stored in TCRdb, this immuneACCESS dataset retains in-frame rearrangements with V and J assigned. A fraction of the clones does not appear; measured against another copy, unresolved V genes explain less than half of the discrepancy, and the remainder lacks a known reason. The V and J calls and clone size are taken from that table; D and trimming were inferred from the DNA. The sample includes under 300,000 clones, with roughly 88% observed a single time. Under 2.5% of the sample rests with the top ten.

Participants in the prospective study were enrolled through a virtual design, were aged 18 to 89 years, and lived in under 25 United States geographic areas. To assign participants to cohorts, the prospective study relied on clinical history that participants themselves reported in a screening survey and a study questionnaire. Recovered participants in ImmuneRACE Cohort 3 were defined by two consecutive negative NP/OP PCR tests, clearance by a healthcare professional, or resolution of symptoms. In the prospective study, mobile phlebotomists collected whole blood, serum and a nasopharyngeal or oropharyngeal swab from each participant. Over an approximately two-month period, participants in the prospective study had the option of providing additional blood draws and questionnaires. Before DNA extraction, prospective study blood samples were shipped either frozen or at room temperature. On this clone itself: Its antigen target is currently unknown. The input lacks base qualities; no much larger clone sits a single base away.

The germline V gene (reference sequence) yields MNHNY for CDR1 and SVGAGI for CDR2. The CDR3 has 19 amino acids, counting the end cysteine and phenylalanine. The kept DNA is CDR3 alone, 57 bases in frame from the first base. After removal of 5 bases from V and 4 bases from J, the junction retains 13 bases not matched to a gene. Recombination joined TRBV6-6 with TRBJ2-4; 14 central nucleotides agree with TRBD2. The receptor was isolated from a woman aged 50 to 60 who had recovered from COVID-19. Sequencing input: PBMCs or T cells enriched from blood (not recorded which). This receptor has the CDR3 CASSRVPGLAGDKKNIQYF. The bases are TGTGCCAGCAGTCGAGTCCCGGGACTAGCGGGAGACAAAAAAAACATTCAGTACTTC.